This record covers a single TCR beta chain. Antigen unknown. The CDR3 runs 14 residues. Germline-derived CDR1 and CDR2 are SGHTA and FQGTGA. With V trimmed by 5 bases and J by 7 bases, 5 bases remained unmatched. The second PCR ran roughly 6 to 12 cycles with a sample-barcoded 5' primer and J-beta primers. TCRdb reprocessed the 5' RACE reads via MiXCR and lists one record per CDR3 protein. The sample contains about 720,000 distinct CDR3 sequences, about 25% of which appear only once. The data were taken from a study of blood T cells in healthy people across ages. Study conclusions and caveats: Roughly linear age-related decline in beta diversity appeared, significant by age 40.

The data also belong to a second study, concerning T cells of mothers and their children.

This TCR derives from a boy aged 5-17 years in good health. Sequencing input: blood. The gene calls are TRBV7-3 and TRBJ1-6; TRBD1 aligns across 7 bases. CDR3 amino acids: CASSQGQTNSPLHF. Written as DNA, the CDR3 is TGTGCCAGCAGCCAGGGACAGACGAATTCACCCCTCCACTTT.